Below, 20 T cell receptor beta chains from the same sample are listed, as sequenced in a study of OX40 agonist ivuxolimab in advanced cancers. Sequencing used immunoSEQ multiplex PCR; TCRdb keeps in-frame clones, though not all of them. Found here are 65,000 to 95,000 clones, about 86% of them singletons; the top ten hold approximately 0.71%. Here the sequenced sample was CD4+ or CD8+ T cells sorted from blood, taken in a trial of the OX40 agonist ivuxolimab. These receptor sequences come from an adult with an advanced solid tumor such as melanoma, head and neck, liver or kidney cancer.

This chain joins TRBV7-2 and TRBJ2-3, with 10 positions matching TRBD2. The germline gives CDR1 SGHTA, CDR2 FQGNSA. V lost 1 base and J lost 6; bases outside the gene matches: 7. This CDR3 spans 16 amino acids. The CDR3: CASSLVASGRGDTQYF. The CDR3 region has the DNA TGTGCCAGCAGCTTAGTCGCTAGCGGGAGAGGGGATACGCAGTATTTT.

V is TRBV12-5 and J is TRBJ2-1, with TRBD2 matching over 8 bases. The CDR3 has 18 residues. Germline loops: CDR1 LGHNT, CDR2 FRNRAP. J gave up 2 bases and V 7 bases, and 16 bases lay outside the gene matches. The CDR3 nucleotides read TGTGCTAGTGCCAACTCTCCGGGACTAGGGTTCCCCTACAATGAGCAGTTCTTC. It encodes CASANSPGLGFPYNEQFF. Based on the CDR3 plus reference TRBV12-5 and TRBJ2-1, the full variable domain is DARVTQTPRHKVTEMGQEVTMRCQPILGHNTVFWYRQTMMQGLELLAYFRNRAPLDDSGMPKDRFSAEMPDATLATLKIQPSEPRDSAVYFCASANSPGLGFPYNEQFFGPGTRLTVL.

CDR3 loop: CASDRGSRNTEAFF. The CDR3 nucleotides are TGTGCCAGCGACCGGGGCTCACGGAACACTGAAGCTTTCTTT. The V gene is TRBV2, the J gene TRBJ1-1; TRBD1 is a possible D gene (5 bases). Looked up from germline, CDR1 is SNHLY and CDR2 is FYNNEI. V was shortened by 8 bases and J by 1 base, with 14 bases between the two germline ends. This CDR3 contains 14 residues.

Comment on this clone: Other DNA sequences within the sample encode an identical CDR3. This CDR3 reads CSGGRAGETQYF. In DNA, the CDR3 is TGCAGCGGTGGCAGGGCGGGCGAGACCCAGTACTTC. The rearrangement joins TRBV29-1 to TRBJ2-5; D tentatively fits TRBD1 or TRBD2 (5 bases each). The CDR3 contains 12 residues. CDR1 is SQVTM and CDR2 is ANQGSEA in the germline V gene. Deletions cut 7 bases from V and 5 bases from J, with 14 bases between.

J is TRBJ2-7 and V is TRBV7-9; 11 bases agree with TRBD2. CDR3 size: 14 residues. Germline CDR1 reads SEHNR; CDR2 reads FQNEAQ (reference sequence). Trimming removed 1 base from V and 8 bases from J; junction bases left unmatched: 4. Here the CDR3 reads CASSLVAGGPQQYF. CDR3 coding DNA: TGTGCCAGCAGCTTAGTAGCGGGAGGGCCCCAGCAGTACTTC.

The gene calls are TRBV7-2 and TRBJ2-1; D gene uncertain. The V gene's germline CDR1 is SGHTA and CDR2 FQGNSA. This CDR3 has 15 amino acids. With 1 base removed from V and 0 bases from J, the gap between germline ends came to 7 bases. The CDR3 loop reads CASSLELSSYNEQFF. The CDR3 nucleotides read TGTGCCAGCAGCTTAGAGTTGAGCTCCTACAATGAGCAGTTCTTC.

The chain recombines TRBV4-3 with TRBJ2-3; D unclear. Germline V lookup: CDR1 LGHNA, CDR2 YSLEER. The CDR3 runs 15 residues. V shed 3 bases and J shed 3 bases, with 13 bases lying between them. In nucleotides, the CDR3 is TGCGCCAGCAGCCACGGACCCCCCGGGACAGATACGCAGTATTTT. Protein: CASSHGPPGTDTQYF.

V usage is TRBV7-8 and J usage is TRBJ2-6; D is undetermined. This CDR3 region has 15 residues. Germline V gene data show CDR1 as SGHVS and CDR2 as FQNEAQ. V was clipped by 5 bases and J by 1 base, with 9 bases between them. In nucleotides, the CDR3 is TGTGCCAGCAGCCGTGACTTTTCTGGGGCCAACGTCCTGACTTTC. The encoded protein is CASSRDFSGANVLTF.

The chain is built from TRBV9 and TRBJ2-3; no firm D call. Germline assignment: CDR1 SGDLS and CDR2 YYNGEE. V lost 4 bases and J lost 3, with 15 bases in between. The CDR3 spans 15 residues. The CDR3 DNA reads as TGTGCCAGCAGCCCTAGAAGGGCCGGTACAGATACGCAGTATTTT. Its protein is CASSPRRAGTDTQYF.

V gene TRBV5-1 combines with J gene TRBJ2-2; a weak D match, TRBD2 (5 bases). Trimming removed 0 bases from V and 3 bases from J, with 9 bases in between. This CDR3 spans 15 amino acids. Germline CDR1 reads SGHRS; CDR2 reads YFSETQ. The CDR3 sequence: CASSLAQRDTGELFF. The CDR3 DNA follows: TGCGCCAGCAGCTTGGCCCAGAGGGACACCGGGGAGCTGTTTTTT.

The chain employs TRBV28 and TRBJ2-7; no firm D call. V shed 2 bases and J shed 3 bases, with 2 bases lying between them. The CDR3 totals 11 residues. Germline V gives CDR1 MDHEN, CDR2 SYDVKM. Here the CDR3 DNA reads TGTGCCAGCAGTTTAGTCTACGAGCAGTACTTC. The encoded protein is CASSLVYEQYF.

This clone appeared a few times. V and J are TRBV27 and TRBJ2-7, with a weak D call TRBD1 (5 bases). The CDR3 is made up of 15 amino acids. CDR1 and CDR2 from the germline V gene are MNHEY and SMNVEV (reference sequence). V was shortened by 4 bases and J by 4 bases, with 17 bases between the two germline ends. The CDR3 DNA sequence: TGTGCCAGCAGTTCCCCCATTCAGGGAAGGTACGAGCAGTACTTC. This gives the protein CASSSPIQGRYEQYF.

The chain couples TRBV28 to TRBJ2-5, with D hard to call. Germline assignment: CDR1 MDHEN and CDR2 SYDVKM. There are 14 residues in the CDR3. The germline V and J ends were trimmed by 7 bases and 1 base, with 13 bases remaining between them. CDR3 in amino acids: CASTPGGPQETQYF. The CDR3 DNA follows: TGTGCCAGCACCCCCGGCGGCCCCCAAGAGACCCAGTACTTC.

This clone has a handful of counts. The chain uses TRBV29-1 and TRBJ1-5; D possibly corresponds to TRBD1 (5 bases). The V gene lost 6 bases and the J gene lost 4 bases, with 10 bases spanning the gap. This CDR3 is built from 12 residues. In germline, CDR1 is SQVTM, CDR2 ANQGSEA. The CDR3 nucleotides read TGCAGCGTGCAGGGCCAAAATCAGCCCCAGCATTTT. Translating it yields CSVQGQNQPQHF.

V is TRBV7-8 and J is TRBJ2-3; TRBD2 matches 14 bases. This CDR3 is built from 16 residues. Germline V gene data show CDR1 as SGHVS and CDR2 as FQNEAQ. V dropped 6 bases and J dropped 8; count of bases not matched to a gene: 10. CDR3 protein: CASRRLAGGRHGTQYF. The CDR3 DNA follows: TGTGCCAGCAGAAGACTAGCGGGGGGGAGGCACGGTACGCAGTATTTT.

This clone showed up just once. The rearrangement links TRBV7-2 to TRBJ1-1; D not certain. Trimming took 1 base from V and 3 from J, leaving 6 bases between them. The germline gives CDR1 SGHTA, CDR2 FQGNSA. The CDR3 consists of 13 residues. CDR3 sequence reads: CASSLVGYTEAFF. CDR3 coding DNA: TGTGCCAGCAGCTTAGTTGGGTACACTGAAGCTTTCTTT.

This chain joins TRBV29-1 and TRBJ2-3; D perhaps matches TRBD1 (5 bases). The CDR3 is 13 amino acids. The germline V gene has CDR1 SQVTM and CDR2 ANQGSEA. V gave up 4 bases and J gave up 2 bases, with 10 bases separating them. The CDR3 is CSVAQGITDTQYF. The CDR3 DNA is TGCAGCGTTGCCCAGGGTATCACAGATACGCAGTATTTT.

This clone came up a few times. The rearrangement links TRBV5-4 to TRBJ2-5; D uncertain. The CDR3 runs 13 residues. The germline V gene encodes CDR1 SGHNT and CDR2 YYREEE (reference sequence). Trimming removed 0 bases from V and 4 bases from J, with 7 bases in between. The CDR3 DNA sequence: TGTGCCAGCAGCTTGGCCCAGGTAGAGACCCAGTACTTC. Protein product: CASSLAQVETQYF.

The chain joins TRBV6-1 to TRBJ1-5, with D perhaps matching TRBD1 (5 bases). The V gene's germline CDR1 is MNHNS and CDR2 SASEGT. The CDR3 spans 14 residues. Trimming cost V 0 bases and J 6 bases, with 9 bases left between them. This chain's CDR3 is CASSEARGTQPQHF. Written as DNA, the CDR3 is TGTGCCAGCAGTGAAGCAAGGGGAACTCAGCCCCAGCATTTT.

V usage is TRBV7-3 and J usage is TRBJ1-5; TRBD1 aligns across 9 bases. Germline lookup yields CDR1 SGHTA and CDR2 FQGTGA. The CDR3 is 17 residues long. The trim removed 1 base at V and 3 bases at J, leaving 7 bases unmatched. The CDR3 region is CASSLRWDRAPNQPQHF. The CDR3 nucleotides read TGTGCCAGCAGCTTAAGATGGGACAGGGCCCCCAATCAGCCCCAGCATTTT.